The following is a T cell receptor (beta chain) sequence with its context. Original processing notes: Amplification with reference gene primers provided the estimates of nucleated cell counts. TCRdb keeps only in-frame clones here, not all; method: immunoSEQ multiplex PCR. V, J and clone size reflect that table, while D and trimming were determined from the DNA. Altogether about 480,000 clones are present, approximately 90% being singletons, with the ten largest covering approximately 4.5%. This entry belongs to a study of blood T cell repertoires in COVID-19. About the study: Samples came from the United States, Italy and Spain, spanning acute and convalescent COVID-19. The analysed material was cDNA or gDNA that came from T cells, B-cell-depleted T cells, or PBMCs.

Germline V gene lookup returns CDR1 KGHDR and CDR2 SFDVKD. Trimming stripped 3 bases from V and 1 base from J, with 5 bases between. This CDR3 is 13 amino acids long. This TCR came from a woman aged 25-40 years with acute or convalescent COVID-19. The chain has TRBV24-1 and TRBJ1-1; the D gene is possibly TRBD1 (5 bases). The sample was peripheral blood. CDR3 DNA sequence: TGTGCCACCAGTGATGGGGCGAACACTGAAGCTTTCTTT. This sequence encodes CATSDGANTEAFF.